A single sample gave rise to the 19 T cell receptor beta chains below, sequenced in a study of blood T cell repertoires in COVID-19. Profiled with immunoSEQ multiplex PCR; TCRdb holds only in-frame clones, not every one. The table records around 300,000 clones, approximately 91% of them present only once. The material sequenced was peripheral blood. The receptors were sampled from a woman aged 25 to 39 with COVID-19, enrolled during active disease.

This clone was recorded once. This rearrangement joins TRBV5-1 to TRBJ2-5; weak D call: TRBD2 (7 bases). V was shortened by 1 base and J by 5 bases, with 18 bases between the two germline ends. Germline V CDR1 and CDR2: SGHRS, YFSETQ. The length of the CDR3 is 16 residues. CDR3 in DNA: TGCGCCAGCAGCTTGAGCGGGACACTAGGACTGGAGACCCAGTACTTC. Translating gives CASSLSGTLGLETQYF. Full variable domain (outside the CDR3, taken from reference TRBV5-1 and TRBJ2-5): KAGVTQTPRYLIKTRGQQVTLSCSPISGHRSVSWYQQTPGQGLQFLFEYFSETQRNKGNFPGRFSGRQFSNSRSEMNVSTLELGDSALYLCASSLSGTLGLETQYFGPGTRLLVL.

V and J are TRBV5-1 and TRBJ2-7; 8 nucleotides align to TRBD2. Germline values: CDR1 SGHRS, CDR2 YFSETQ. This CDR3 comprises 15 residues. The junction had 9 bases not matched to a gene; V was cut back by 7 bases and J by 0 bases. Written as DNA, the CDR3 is TGCGCCAGCGCCCCTACTAGCGGCCTCTCCTACGAGCAGTACTTC. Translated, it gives CASAPTSGLSYEQYF. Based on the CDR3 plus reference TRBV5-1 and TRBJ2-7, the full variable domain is KAGVTQTPRYLIKTRGQQVTLSCSPISGHRSVSWYQQTPGQGLQFLFEYFSETQRNKGNFPGRFSGRQFSNSRSEMNVSTLELGDSALYLCASAPTSGLSYEQYFGPGTRLTVT.

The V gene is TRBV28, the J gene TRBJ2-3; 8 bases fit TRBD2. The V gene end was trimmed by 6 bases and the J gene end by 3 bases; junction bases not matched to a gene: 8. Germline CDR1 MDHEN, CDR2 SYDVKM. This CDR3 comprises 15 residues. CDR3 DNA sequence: TGTGCCAGCAGCCCGGGGAGCGGGAGAACAGATACGCAGTATTTT. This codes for CASSPGSGRTDTQYF.

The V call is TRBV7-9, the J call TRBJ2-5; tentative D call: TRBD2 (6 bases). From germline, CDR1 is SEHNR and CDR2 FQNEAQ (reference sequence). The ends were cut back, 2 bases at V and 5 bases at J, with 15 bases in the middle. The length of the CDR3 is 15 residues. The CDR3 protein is CASSLHVREDETQYF. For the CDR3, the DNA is TGTGCCAGCAGCTTACATGTCAGGGAGGATGAGACCCAGTACTTC.

The chain's CDR3 is CASSEGAGQGLYGYTF. The CDR3 coding sequence is TGTGCCAGCAGTGAAGGTGCCGGACAGGGGCTCTATGGCTACACCTTC. The rearrangement joins TRBV6-1 to TRBJ1-2, with 9 bases aligning to TRBD1. J gave up 4 bases and V 1 base, and 7 bases lay outside the gene matches. The CDR3 extends over 16 amino acids. CDR1 MNHNS and CDR2 SASEGT come from the germline V gene.

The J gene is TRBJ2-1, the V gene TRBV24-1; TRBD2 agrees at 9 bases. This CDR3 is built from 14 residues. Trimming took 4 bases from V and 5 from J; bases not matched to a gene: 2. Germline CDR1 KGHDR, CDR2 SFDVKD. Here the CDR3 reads CATSDGGRDNEQFF. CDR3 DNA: TGTGCCACCAGTGACGGCGGGAGGGACAATGAGCAGTTCTTC.

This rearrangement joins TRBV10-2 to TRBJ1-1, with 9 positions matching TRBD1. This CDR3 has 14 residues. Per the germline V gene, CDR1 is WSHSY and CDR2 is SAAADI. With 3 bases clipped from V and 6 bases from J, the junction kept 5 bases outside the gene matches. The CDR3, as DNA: TGCGCCAGCAGTGACACCGGGACAGGGTCTGAAGCTTTCTTT. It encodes CASSDTGTGSEAFF.

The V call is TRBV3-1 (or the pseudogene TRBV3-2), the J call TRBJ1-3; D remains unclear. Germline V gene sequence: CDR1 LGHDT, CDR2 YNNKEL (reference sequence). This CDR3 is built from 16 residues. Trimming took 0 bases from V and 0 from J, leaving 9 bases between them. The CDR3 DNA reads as TGTGCCAGCAGCCAAGAGAACGGGGTCTCTGGAAACACCATATATTTT. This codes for CASSQENGVSGNTIYF.

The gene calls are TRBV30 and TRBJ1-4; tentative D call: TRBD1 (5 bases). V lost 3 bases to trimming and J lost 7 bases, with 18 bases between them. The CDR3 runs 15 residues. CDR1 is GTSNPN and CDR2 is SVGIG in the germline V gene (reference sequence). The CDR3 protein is CAWSGGWGEGEKLFF. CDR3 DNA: TGTGCCTGGAGCGGGGGTTGGGGAGAAGGTGAAAAACTGTTTTTT.

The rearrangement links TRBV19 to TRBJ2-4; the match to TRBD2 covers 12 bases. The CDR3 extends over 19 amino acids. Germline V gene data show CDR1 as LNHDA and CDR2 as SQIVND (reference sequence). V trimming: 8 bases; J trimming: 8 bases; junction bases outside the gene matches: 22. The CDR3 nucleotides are TGTGCCAGTTCTGCGTGGACTAGCGGGATCCGCAGGGGGTTAGACATTCAGTACTTC. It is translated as CASSAWTSGIRRGLDIQYF.

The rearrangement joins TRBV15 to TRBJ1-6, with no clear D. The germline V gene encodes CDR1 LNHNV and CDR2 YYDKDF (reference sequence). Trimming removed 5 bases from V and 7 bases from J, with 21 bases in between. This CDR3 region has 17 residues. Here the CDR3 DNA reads TGTGCCACCAGCTCTCCCCTAGACGGGTCTGGCAATTCACCCCTCCACTTT. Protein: CATSSPLDGSGNSPLHF.

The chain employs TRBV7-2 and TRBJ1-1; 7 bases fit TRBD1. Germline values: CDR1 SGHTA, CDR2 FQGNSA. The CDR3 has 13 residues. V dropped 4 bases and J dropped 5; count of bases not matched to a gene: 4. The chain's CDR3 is CASSSNRGTEAFF. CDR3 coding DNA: TGTGCCAGCAGCTCTAACAGGGGTACTGAAGCTTTCTTT.

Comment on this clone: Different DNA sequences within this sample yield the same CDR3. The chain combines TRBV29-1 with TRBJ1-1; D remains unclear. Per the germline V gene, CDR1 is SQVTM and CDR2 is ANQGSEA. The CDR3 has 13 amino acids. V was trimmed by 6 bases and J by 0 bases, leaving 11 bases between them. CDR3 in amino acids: CSVERRLNTEAFF. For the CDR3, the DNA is TGCAGCGTAGAGAGGCGATTGAACACTGAAGCTTTCTTT.

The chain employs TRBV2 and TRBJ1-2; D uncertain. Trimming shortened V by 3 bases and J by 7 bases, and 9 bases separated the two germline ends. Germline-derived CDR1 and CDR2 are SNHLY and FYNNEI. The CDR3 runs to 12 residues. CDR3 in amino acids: CASSDSRLGYTF. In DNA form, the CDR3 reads TGTGCCAGCAGTGACTCCAGGCTTGGCTACACCTTC. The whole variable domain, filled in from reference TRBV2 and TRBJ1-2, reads EPEVTQTPSHQVTQMGQEVILRCVPISNHLYFYWYRQILGQKVEFLVSFYNNEISEKSEIFDDQFSVERPDGSNFTLKIRSTKLEDSAMYFCASSDSRLGYTFGSGTRLTVV.

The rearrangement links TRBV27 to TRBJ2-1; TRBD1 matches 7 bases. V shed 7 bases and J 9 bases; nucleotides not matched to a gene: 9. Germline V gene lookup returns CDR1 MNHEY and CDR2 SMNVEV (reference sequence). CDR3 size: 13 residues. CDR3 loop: CASTLAGGSEQFF. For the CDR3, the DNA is TGTGCCAGCACACTCGCAGGGGGTTCTGAGCAGTTCTTC.

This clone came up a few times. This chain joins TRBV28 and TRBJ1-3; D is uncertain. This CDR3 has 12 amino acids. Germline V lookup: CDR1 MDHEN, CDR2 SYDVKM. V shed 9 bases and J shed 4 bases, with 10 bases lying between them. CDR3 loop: CASTKQGNTIYF. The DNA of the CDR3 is TGTGCCAGTACTAAGCAAGGAAACACCATATATTTT.

CDR3 nucleotides: TGTGCCTGGAGTGTACTAGGGCCGCCCTACAATGAGCAGTTCTTC. This encodes CAWSVLGPPYNEQFF. The chain uses TRBV30 and TRBJ2-1, with D perhaps TRBD2 (5 bases). The CDR3 spans 15 residues. V was shortened by 0 bases and J by 2 bases, with 11 bases between the two germline ends. The germline V gene has CDR1 GTSNPN and CDR2 SVGIG (reference sequence).

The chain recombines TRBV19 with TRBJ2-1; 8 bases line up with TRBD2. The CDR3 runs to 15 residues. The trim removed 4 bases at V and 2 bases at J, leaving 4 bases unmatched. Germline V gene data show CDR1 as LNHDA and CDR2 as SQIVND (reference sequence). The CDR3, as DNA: TGTGCCAGTAGTACTAGCGGGTTCACCTACAATGAGCAGTTCTTC. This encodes CASSTSGFTYNEQFF.

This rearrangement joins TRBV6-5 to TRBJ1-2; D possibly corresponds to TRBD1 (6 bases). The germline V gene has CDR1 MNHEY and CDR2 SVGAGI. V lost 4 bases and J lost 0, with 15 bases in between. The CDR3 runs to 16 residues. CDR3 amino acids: CASSLIQGPANYGYTF. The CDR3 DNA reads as TGTGCCAGCAGTTTAATACAGGGACCTGCTAACTATGGCTACACCTTC.